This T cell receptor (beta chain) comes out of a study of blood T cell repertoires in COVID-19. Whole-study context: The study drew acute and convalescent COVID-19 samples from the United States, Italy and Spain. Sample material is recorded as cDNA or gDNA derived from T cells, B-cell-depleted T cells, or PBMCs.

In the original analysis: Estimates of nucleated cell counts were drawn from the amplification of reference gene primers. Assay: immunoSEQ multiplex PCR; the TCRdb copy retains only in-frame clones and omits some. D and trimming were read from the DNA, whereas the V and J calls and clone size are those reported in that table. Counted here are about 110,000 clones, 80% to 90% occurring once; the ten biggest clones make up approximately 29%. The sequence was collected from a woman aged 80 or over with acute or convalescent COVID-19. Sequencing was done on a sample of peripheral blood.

CDR3 loop: CASSSRTDLGGYNSPLHF. CDR3 nucleotide sequence: TGTGCCAGCAGCTCACGTACGGACCTAGGCGGGTATAATTCACCCCTCCACTTT. The V gene is TRBV7-8, the J gene TRBJ1-6; D is unclear. Trimming left V 4 bases short and J 4 bases short, with 20 bases between. CDR3 length: 18 amino acids. CDR1 is SGHVS, CDR2 FQNEAQ, per germline. Looking up the rest from reference TRBV7-8 and TRBJ1-6 gives the full variable domain: GAGVSQSPRYKVAKRGQDVALRCDPISGHVSLFWYQQALGQGPEFLTYFQNEAQLDKSGLPSDRFFAERPEGSVSTLKIQRTQQEDSAVYLCASSSRTDLGGYNSPLHFGNGTRLTVT.